This T cell receptor beta chain is drawn from a study of memory CD4+ T cells and cytomegalovirus serostatus (dated by TCRdb to the late 2010s). For context, the study as a whole: A total of roughly 35 healthy Belgian adults, of whom 9 were CMV seropositive and 24 were CMV seronegative, were included in the cohort. To replicate a published TCR-based CMV serostatus classifier, the study sequenced CD4+ memory TCRbeta repertoires from a Belgian cohort whose cytomegalovirus serostatus was known.

Genomic DNA was extracted from sorted cells with the Quick-DNA Microprep Kit. Amplification of TCRbeta DNA was done with the immunoSEQ hsTCRbeta kit, following the protocol from the manufacturer. An Illumina MiSeq instrument was used to sequence the TCRbeta libraries. The original methods were these. Once out-of-frame sequences had been removed, a few million distinct TCRbeta sequences were left, which works out to an average of approximately 72,000 per individual. Two values were used to score each individual: the count of about 160 previously reported CMV-associated TCRbeta sequences and the total count of productive distinct TCRbeta sequences. A beta-binomial model was reimplemented in Python, and scikit-learn random forests with default parameters were trained on data from the US cohort. Classifier performance on the Belgian cohort was summarized as median AUC with percentile confidence intervals over 10,000 bootstrap iterations. As stored in TCRdb, this immuneACCESS dataset retains in-frame rearrangements with V and J assigned. A fraction of the clones does not appear; measured against another copy, unresolved V genes explain less than half of the discrepancy, and the remainder lacks a known reason. The V and J calls and clone size were taken over from that table, and D and trimming were inferred from the DNA. The sample table shows more than 45,000 clones, and 81% are seen once. The biggest ten clones account for roughly 1% of the sample.

Results and caveats for the whole study, not just this receptor: The results were interpreted as suggesting that the CMV-associated TCR signature is mostly present in the CD4+ memory repertoire. Unlike the original study, which covered naive and memory CD4+ and CD8+ populations, the Belgian study sequenced only CD4+CD45RO+ memory cells. Among the roughly 160 previously reported CMV-associated TCRbeta sequences, about 71 showed up in the CD4+ memory repertoires, with each one found in between one and five individuals. For predicting CMV serostatus, the median bootstrapped AUC was about 0.94 using the original framework and about 0.9 using a US-trained random forest. On the Belgian cohort, the classifier based on the original framework reached a median bootstrapped AUC of approximately 0.94, with a 95% CI of 0.76-1.00.

A few counts support this clone. Its antigen specificity is not known. Within one base of it there is no much larger clone, and no base qualities were kept. Single viable CD3+CD4+CD8-CD45RO+ cells were sorted as memory CD4+ T cells on a FACSAria II. CMV serostatus was determined with a Roche Elecsys assay detecting serum IgG against CMV pp150, pp28, p38 and p52. After the samples were thawed, total CD4+ T cells were enriched through positive selection using CD4 magnetic microbeads. The samples came from a separate study whose specific focus was interrogating the CD4+ T cell memory repertoire. Peripheral blood mononuclear cells were isolated and cryopreserved according to standard operating procedures, and serum was kept at -80 degrees C. The staining used CD3-PerCP (BW264/56), CD4-APC (RPA-T4), CD45RO-PE (UCHT1) and CD8-Pacific Orange (3B5) antibodies, and Sytox blue was used to exclude non-viable cells.

The sample consisted of memory CD4+ T cells from blood. The receptor comes from an adult in good health and CMV-seronegative.

The CDR3 has the sequence CASGLGQGAQEQFF. The sequenced DNA is TGTGCTAGTGGTTTGGGCCAGGGGGCACAGGAGCAGTTCTTC. The receptor chain draws on TRBV12-5 and TRBJ2-1; 8 junctional bases match TRBD1. There are 14 amino acids in the CDR3, from cysteine to phenylalanine inclusive. CDR3 DNA is the only sequence kept; it has 42 bases, read in frame from the first base. As encoded in the germline V gene, CDR1 is LGHNT while CDR2 is FRNRAP. Relative to germline, V is missing 1 base and J is missing 10 bases, with 6 bases of the junction outside any gene match.